This TCR beta chain came from a study of blood T cells in healthy people across ages. Points from the study as a whole: Conclusively comparing naive with antigen-experienced cells was impossible with unsorted PBMCs.

It was with a sample-barcoded 5' primer and a J-beta primer mix that a second PCR of roughly 6 to 12 cycles was run. Researchers report that a template-switch adaptor with 12 random nucleotides tagged each cDNA molecule. TCRdb analysed the 5' RACE reads with MiXCR anew, one entry per CDR3 protein. The sample includes about 1.5 million distinct CDR3 sequences, less than 45% of them seen just once. The count of this clonotype is one. The antigen remains unidentified. The CDR3 runs to 14 residues. Sequenced sample: blood. The rearrangement joins TRBV21-1 to TRBJ1-4. TRBV21-1 has pseudogene status. The TCR was taken from a woman younger than 35 in good health. The CDR3 DNA sequence: TGTGCCAGCAGCCACCGAGAGGGTAATGAAAAACTGTTTTTT. This translates into CASSHREGNEKLFF.